This T cell receptor beta chain is drawn from a study of cytomegalovirus exposure and HLA in healthy donors. Study summary: Within an early data release were around 87 million unique TCRs drawn from HLA-typed donors. Most genotyped donors, over 70% of around 370, had Caucasian-associated genetic ancestry.

The CDR3 has 14 residues. The V end was cut by 7 bases, the J end by 1 base, with 11 bases between. The V gene's germline CDR1 is MNHEY and CDR2 SVGAGI. Though nominally healthy at sampling, donors likely had unrecorded immune exposures. Points from the study as a whole: A list of 164 TCR beta chains associated with cytomegalovirus was given.

The PCR had 60 Vbeta and 13 Jbeta primers. Clones were read by immunoSEQ multiplex PCR, and TCRdb kept only the in-frame ones, dropping some. The table includes about 190,000 clones, 70% to 80% detected once. Worth noting for this clone: What it binds is not known.

The chain employs TRBV6-5 and TRBJ1-5, with D perhaps TRBD1 (5 bases). Sequencing input: PBMCs. The sequence came from a woman aged 25 to 39 in good health and CMV-seropositive. CDR3 loop: CASKGEGSNQPQHF. As DNA, the CDR3 is TGTGCCAGCAAAGGGGAGGGGAGCAATCAGCCCCAGCATTTT.